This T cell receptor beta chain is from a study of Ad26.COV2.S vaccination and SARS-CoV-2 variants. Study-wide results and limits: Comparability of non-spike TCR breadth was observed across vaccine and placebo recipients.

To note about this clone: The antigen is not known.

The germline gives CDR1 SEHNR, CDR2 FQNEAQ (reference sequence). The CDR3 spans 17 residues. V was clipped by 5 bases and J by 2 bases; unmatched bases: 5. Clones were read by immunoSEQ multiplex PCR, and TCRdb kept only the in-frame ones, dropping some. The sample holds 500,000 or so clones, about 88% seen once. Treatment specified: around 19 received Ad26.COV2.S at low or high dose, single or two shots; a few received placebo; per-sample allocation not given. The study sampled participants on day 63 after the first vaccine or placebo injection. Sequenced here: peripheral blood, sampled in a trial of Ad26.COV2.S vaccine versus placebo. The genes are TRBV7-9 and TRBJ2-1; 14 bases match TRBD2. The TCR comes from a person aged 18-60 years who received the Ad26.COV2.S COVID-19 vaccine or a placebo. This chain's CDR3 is CASSAGTSGGPYNEQFF. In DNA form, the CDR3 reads TGTGCCAGCAGCGCTGGGACTAGCGGGGGCCCCTACAATGAGCAGTTCTTC.